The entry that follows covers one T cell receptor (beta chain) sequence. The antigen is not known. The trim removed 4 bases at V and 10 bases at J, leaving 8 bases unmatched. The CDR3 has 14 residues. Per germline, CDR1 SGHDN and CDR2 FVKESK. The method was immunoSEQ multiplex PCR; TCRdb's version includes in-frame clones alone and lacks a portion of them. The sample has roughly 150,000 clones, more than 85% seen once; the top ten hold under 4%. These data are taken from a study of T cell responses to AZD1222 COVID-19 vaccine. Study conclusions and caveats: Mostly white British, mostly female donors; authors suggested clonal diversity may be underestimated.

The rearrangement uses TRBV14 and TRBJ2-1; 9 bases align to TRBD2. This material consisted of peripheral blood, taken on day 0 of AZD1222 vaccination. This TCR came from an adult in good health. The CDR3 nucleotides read TGTGCCAGCAGCCTAGCCCCGCTAGCGGGAGAGCAGTTCTTC. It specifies CASSLAPLAGEQFF.